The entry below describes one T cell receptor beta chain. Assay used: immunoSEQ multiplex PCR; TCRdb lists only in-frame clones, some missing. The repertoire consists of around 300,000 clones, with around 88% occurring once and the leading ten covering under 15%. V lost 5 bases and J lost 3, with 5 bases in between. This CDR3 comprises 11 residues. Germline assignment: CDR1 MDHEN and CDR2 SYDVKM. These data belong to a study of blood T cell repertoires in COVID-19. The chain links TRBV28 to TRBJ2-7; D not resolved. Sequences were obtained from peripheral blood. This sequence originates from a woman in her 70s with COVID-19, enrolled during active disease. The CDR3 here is CASSPFYEQYF. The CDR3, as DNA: TGTGCCAGCAGTCCTTTCTACGAGCAGTACTTC.